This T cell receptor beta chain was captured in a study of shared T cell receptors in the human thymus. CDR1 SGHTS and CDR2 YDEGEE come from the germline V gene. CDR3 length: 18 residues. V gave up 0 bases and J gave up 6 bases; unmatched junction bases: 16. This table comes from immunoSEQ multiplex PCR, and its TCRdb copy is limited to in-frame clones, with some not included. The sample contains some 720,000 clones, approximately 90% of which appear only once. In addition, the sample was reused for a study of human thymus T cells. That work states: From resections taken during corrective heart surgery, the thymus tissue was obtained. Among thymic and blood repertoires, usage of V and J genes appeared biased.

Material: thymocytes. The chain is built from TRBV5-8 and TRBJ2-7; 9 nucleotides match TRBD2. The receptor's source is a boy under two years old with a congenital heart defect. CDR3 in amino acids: CASSLVGVPAGGRCEQYF. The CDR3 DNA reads TGTGCCAGCAGCTTGGTTGGGGTGCCGGCGGGAGGGAGATGCGAGCAGTACTTC. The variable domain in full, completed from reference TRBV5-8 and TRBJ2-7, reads EAGVTQSPTHLIKTRGQQATLRCSPISGHTSVYWYQQALGLGLQFLLWYDEGEERNRGNFPPRFSGRQFPNYSSELNVNALELEDSALYLCASSLVGVPAGGRCEQYFGPGTRLTVT.